This T cell receptor (beta chain) was recovered during a study of blood T cell repertoires in COVID-19. Study information: Donors in the United States, Italy and Spain gave samples during acute or convalescent COVID-19. The analysed material was cDNA or gDNA that came from T cells, B-cell-depleted T cells, or PBMCs.

Authors' methods: Nucleated cell counts were estimated from reference gene primer amplification. Assay: immunoSEQ multiplex PCR; the TCRdb copy retains only in-frame clones and omits some. The D gene and trimming were derived from the DNA, and the V and J assignments and clone size from that table. This table holds nearly 100,000 clones, less than 90% found once. V was pared by 6 bases and J by 4 bases, with 8 bases of the junction left unmatched. Germline CDR1 is MDHEN and CDR2 is SYDVKM. The CDR3 totals 15 residues. The TCR originated in an elderly man with acute or convalescent COVID-19. Sequenced sample: peripheral blood. V is TRBV28 and J is TRBJ2-7; 11 positions agree with TRBD1. Here the CDR3 reads CASRGLRDRGYEQYF. DNA of the CDR3: TGTGCCAGCAGGGGACTCCGGGACAGGGGGTACGAGCAGTACTTC.